This TCR beta chain emerged from a study of blood T cell repertoires in COVID-19. Overall study context: Collection of acute and convalescent COVID-19 samples took place in the United States, Italy and Spain. In each case, the material was cDNA or gDNA derived from T cells, B-cell-depleted T cells, or PBMCs.

CDR3 length: 16 amino acids. The V segment lost 5 bases and the J segment 10 bases; nucleotides outside the gene matches: 10. The germline gives CDR1 SGHTA, CDR2 FQGNSA. Per the original data handling: Amplification with reference gene primers provided the estimates of nucleated cell counts. The protocol was immunoSEQ multiplex PCR, while the TCRdb copy is restricted to in-frame clones and leaves out a portion. V and J calls and clone size are copied from that table; D and trimming were computed from the DNA. The sample includes about 210,000 clones, around 92% of them seen just once. This rearrangement joins TRBV7-2 to TRBJ2-1, with 14 bases matching TRBD2. The sequencing input was peripheral blood. This TCR came from a man aged 25-45 years with acute or convalescent COVID-19. CDR3: CASSPPGLAGAGEQFF. The CDR3 DNA is TGTGCCAGCAGCCCCCCGGGACTAGCGGGAGCTGGAGAGCAGTTCTTC.